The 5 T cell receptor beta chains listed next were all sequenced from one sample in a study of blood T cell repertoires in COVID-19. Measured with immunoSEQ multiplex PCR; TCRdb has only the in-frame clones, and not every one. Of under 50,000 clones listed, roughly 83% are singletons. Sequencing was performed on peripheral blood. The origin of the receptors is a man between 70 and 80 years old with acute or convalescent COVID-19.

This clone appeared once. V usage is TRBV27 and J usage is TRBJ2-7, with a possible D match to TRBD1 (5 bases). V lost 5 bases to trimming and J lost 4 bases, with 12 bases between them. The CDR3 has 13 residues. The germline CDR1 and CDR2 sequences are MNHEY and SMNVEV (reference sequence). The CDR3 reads CASSPGKIYEQYF. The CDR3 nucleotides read TGTGCCAGCAGTCCAGGGAAAATTTACGAGCAGTACTTC.

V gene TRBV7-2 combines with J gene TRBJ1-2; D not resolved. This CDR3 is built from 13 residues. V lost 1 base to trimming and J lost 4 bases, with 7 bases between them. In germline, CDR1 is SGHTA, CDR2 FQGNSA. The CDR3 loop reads CASSLELGYGYTF. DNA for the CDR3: TGTGCCAGCAGCTTAGAGCTTGGCTATGGCTACACCTTC.

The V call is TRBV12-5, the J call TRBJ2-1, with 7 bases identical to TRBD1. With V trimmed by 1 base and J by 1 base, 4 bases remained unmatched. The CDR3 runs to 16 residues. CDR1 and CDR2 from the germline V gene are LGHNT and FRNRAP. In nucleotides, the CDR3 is TGTGCTAGTGGTTTGGCGCCAGGGGGTTCCTACAATGAGCAGTTCTTC. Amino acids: CASGLAPGGSYNEQFF. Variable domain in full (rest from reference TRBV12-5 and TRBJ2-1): DARVTQTPRHKVTEMGQEVTMRCQPILGHNTVFWYRQTMMQGLELLAYFRNRAPLDDSGMPKDRFSAEMPDATLATLKIQPSEPRDSAVYFCASGLAPGGSYNEQFFGPGTRLTVL.

The DNA of the CDR3 is TGTGCCAGTAGTAGAGGGCTGAACACCGGGGAGCTGTTTTTT. Translation: CASSRGLNTGELFF. This chain uses TRBV19 with TRBJ2-2; a possible D gene is TRBD2 (5 bases). V lost 4 bases, J lost 1 base, and 7 bases lay in between. The CDR3 runs to 14 residues. CDR1 is LNHDA, CDR2 SQIVND, per germline (reference sequence).

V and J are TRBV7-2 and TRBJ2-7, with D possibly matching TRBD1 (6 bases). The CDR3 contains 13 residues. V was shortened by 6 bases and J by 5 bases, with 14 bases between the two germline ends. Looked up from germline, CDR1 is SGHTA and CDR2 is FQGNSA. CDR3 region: CASSLTGIDEQYF. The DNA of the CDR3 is TGTGCCAGCAGTCTTACAGGGATAGACGAGCAGTACTTC.